Each of the 5 T cell receptor beta chains below was sequenced from the same sample in a study of blood T cell repertoires in COVID-19. Libraries were prepared by immunoSEQ multiplex PCR; TCRdb keeps only in-frame clonotypes and omits some of them. The data hold around 92,000 clones, with roughly 70% observed a single time. The sample was peripheral blood. The receptors stem from a man between 65 and 85 years old with COVID-19, enrolled during active disease.

J is TRBJ1-3 and V is TRBV2; D is uncertain. Trimming pared 7 bases from V and 0 bases from J, leaving 10 bases between. The germline CDR1 and CDR2 sequences are SNHLY and FYNNEI. This CDR3 has 14 residues. The CDR3 bases are TGTGCCAGCAACGAACAGATCTCTGGAAACACCATATATTTT. It translates to CASNEQISGNTIYF.

This clone has just a few counts. This chain connects TRBV10-3 to TRBJ2-1; D is uncertain. Germline lookup yields CDR1 ENHRY and CDR2 SYGVKD. Trimming pared 0 bases from V and 3 bases from J, leaving 9 bases between. The CDR3 runs to 15 residues. The DNA for the CDR3 is TGTGCCATCAGTGAGTCAGCGTCGATCTACAATGAGCAGTTCTTC. Translated, it gives CAISESASIYNEQFF.

This chain connects TRBV15 to TRBJ1-2, with 7 positions matching TRBD1. J was trimmed by 7 bases and V by 0 bases; bases with no gene match: 5. CDR1 is LNHNV and CDR2 is YYDKDF in the germline V gene (reference sequence). The CDR3 has 14 amino acids. DNA of the CDR3: TGTGCCACCAGCAGAGAACTACAGGGGTTTGGCTACACCTTC. This encodes CATSRELQGFGYTF.

The gene calls are TRBV5-4 and TRBJ2-5; 9 bases match TRBD2. The length of the CDR3 is 15 residues. The V gene's germline CDR1 is SGHNT and CDR2 YYREEE (reference sequence). J lost 2 bases, V lost 1 base, and 3 bases had no gene match. CDR3 sequence: CASSLSSGMQETQYF. CDR3 bases: TGTGCCAGCAGCTTGTCTAGCGGGATGCAAGAGACCCAGTACTTC.

The chain is built from TRBV7-2 and TRBJ2-5, with TRBD2 matching over 7 bases. Germline CDR1 and CDR2: SGHTA and FQGNSA. The CDR3 runs 15 residues. Trimming took 5 bases from V and 3 from J; bases not matched to a gene: 9. CDR3 coding DNA: TGTGCCAGCAGCCTCGGGGGGTGGGATAAAGAGACCCAGTACTTC. Amino acids: CASSLGGWDKETQYF.